This is a list of T cell receptor beta chains from one sample in a study of T-cell memory formation after mild COVID-19. TCRdb re-called the 5' RACE reads with MiXCR, one entry per CDR3 protein. The sample consists of roughly 560,000 distinct CDR3 sequences, around 20% of them appearing once. Sequences were obtained from PBMCs or a T cell subset sorted from them (not recorded which). The source of these receptors is an adult woman who had mild COVID-19 (a few samples of this study predate the infection). Cell type and time point are not known. Each CDR3 is given with its conserved first and last residue. The D gene is left open where the match is weak. The size of a clone is reported for some rows only, either as once, few or many, or as a class for expanded clones.

>.|TRBV7-9|TRBJ1-2|.
CASSQSGGNNYGYTF
TGTGCCAGCAGCCAAAGTGGGGGGAACAACTATGGCTACACCTTC
>.|TRBV12-3/TRBV12-4|TRBJ1-2|many
CASSSRFGGYTF
TGTGCCAGCAGTTCCAGGTTCGGTGGCTACACCTTC
>.|TRBV12-3/TRBV12-4|TRBJ2-5|.
CASSFRGSETQYF
TGTGCCAGCAGTTTTCGGGGGTCGGAGACCCAGTACTTC
>TRBD1|TRBV29-1|TRBJ1-1|few
CSARQGAMNTEAFF
TGCAGCGCAAGACAGGGGGCTATGAACACTGAAGCTTTCTTT
>.|TRBV12-3/TRBV12-4|TRBJ2-7|.
CASRKTSGSHEQYF
TGTGCCAGCAGGAAGACTTCAGGGAGCCACGAGCAGTACTTC
>TRBD1|TRBV12-3/TRBV12-4|TRBJ1-2|few
CASSLMDRTSYGYTF
TGTGCCAGCAGCTTGATGGACAGGACTAGCTATGGCTACACCTTC
>.|TRBV27|TRBJ2-5|few
CASSPSFQETQYF
TGTGCCAGCAGTCCCTCATTCCAAGAGACCCAGTACTTC
>TRBD2|TRBV25-1|TRBJ2-7|few
CASSEAGGTYEQYF
TGTGCCAGCAGTGAAGCGGGGGGGACCTACGAGCAGTACTTC
>TRBD2|TRBV6-1|TRBJ2-1|.
CASIPAGGHEQFF
TGTGCCAGCATCCCCGCGGGGGGCCATGAGCAGTTCTTC
>.|TRBV21-1|TRBJ1-2|.
CASSKRPRGNSWGDYGYTF
TGTGCCAGCAGCAAACGTCCCCGGGGAAATTCCTGGGGGGACTATGGCTACACCTTC
>.|TRBV12-3/TRBV12-4|TRBJ1-6|few
CASSPFSSPLHF
TGTGCCAGCAGTCCTTTTAGCTCACCCCTCCACTTT
>TRBD1|TRBV5-1|TRBJ2-1|.
CASSGDRWDNEQFF
TGCGCCAGCAGCGGGGACAGGTGGGACAATGAGCAGTTCTTC
>.|TRBV10-3|TRBJ2-5|few
CAIGQTQETQYF
TGTGCCATCGGGCAGACCCAAGAGACCCAGTACTTC
>TRBD1|TRBV7-3|TRBJ2-5|.
CASSLQGQRETQYF
TGTGCCAGCAGCTTACAGGGACAGAGAGAGACCCAGTACTTC
>.|TRBV4-1|TRBJ2-4|few
CASSQDAAGSGNIQYF
TGCGCCAGCAGCCAAGATGCGGCAGGGTCGGGAAACATTCAGTACTTC
>TRBD2|TRBV11-2|TRBJ2-3|few
CASSSVAGGVTDTQYF
TGTGCCAGCAGCTCCGTAGCGGGGGGCGTCACAGATACGCAGTATTTT
>TRBD1|TRBV11-2|TRBJ1-4|few
CASSLAGTGAEKLFF
TGTGCCAGCAGTTTAGCTGGGACAGGGGCCGAAAAACTGTTTTTT
>.|TRBV29-1|TRBJ2-3|few
CSVQDGRRTDTQYF
TGCAGCGTTCAGGACGGACGACGCACAGATACGCAGTATTTT
>.|TRBV29-1|TRBJ1-1|few
CSVEDRPEMNTEAFF
TGCAGCGTTGAAGATCGGCCGGAAATGAACACTGAAGCTTTCTTT
>TRBD1|TRBV20-1|TRBJ1-6|.
CSARVDRDHSPLHF
TGCAGTGCTAGGGTTGACAGGGACCACTCACCCCTCCACTTT
>.|TRBV5-1|TRBJ2-6|few
CASSLGKQGTSGANVLTF
TGCGCCAGCAGCTTGGGAAAACAGGGAACCTCTGGGGCCAACGTCCTGACTTTC
>TRBD1|TRBV5-1|TRBJ2-5|.
CASSPTGGWETQYF
TGCGCCAGCAGCCCGACAGGGGGCTGGGAGACCCAGTACTTC
>TRBD2|TRBV7-9|TRBJ2-7|few
CASSLGGLAPYEQYF
TGTGCCAGCAGCTTAGGCGGACTAGCACCCTACGAGCAGTACTTC
>.|TRBV7-9|TRBJ2-5|many
CASSLASETQYF
TGTGCCAGCAGCTTGGCGAGCGAGACCCAGTACTTC
>.|TRBV30|TRBJ2-3|few
CAWSLVSSTDTQYF
TGTGCCTGGTCCCTAGTGTCTAGCACAGATACGCAGTATTTT
>.|TRBV12-3/TRBV12-4|TRBJ2-2|few
CASSPEGTYTGELFF
TGTGCCAGCAGCCCAGAAGGGACCTACACCGGGGAGCTGTTTTTT
>.|TRBV11-2|TRBJ2-1|few
CASSSHSPEQFF
TGTGCCAGCAGCTCCCACAGTCCCGAGCAGTTCTTC
>.|TRBV19|TRBJ2-7|few
CASSFATGANSFF
.
>.|TRBV4-2|TRBJ2-5|few
CASSLTGPEETQYF
TGTGCCAGCAGCCTGACCGGGCCCGAAGAGACCCAGTACTTC
>.|TRBV15|TRBJ2-5|few
CATSRDMLEGYQETQYF
TGTGCCACCAGCAGAGATATGCTCGAGGGGTACCAAGAGACCCAGTACTTC
>.|TRBV27|TRBJ2-7|.
CAGSFDPGVYEQYF
TGTGCCGGCAGTTTCGATCCGGGGGTCTACGAGCAGTACTTC
>.|TRBV12-3/TRBV12-4|TRBJ2-3|few
CASSPSRARADTQYF
TGTGCCAGCAGTCCCTCAAGGGCCAGGGCAGATACGCAGTATTTT
>.|TRBV12-3/TRBV12-4|TRBJ1-1|few
CASRVRTGTEAFF
TGTGCCAGCCGAGTCCGAACGGGAACTGAAGCTTTCTTT
>.|TRBV5-6|TRBJ2-1|few
CASSGPQERDEQFF
TGTGCCAGCAGCGGACCCCAGGAGCGCGATGAGCAGTTCTTC
>.|TRBV28|TRBJ1-2|.
CASSLWAATRYGYTF
TGTGCCAGCAGTTTATGGGCAGCCACGCGGTATGGCTACACCTTC
>.|TRBV20-1|TRBJ1-5|.
CSASETENQPQHF
TGCAGTGCTAGCGAGACAGAGAATCAGCCCCAGCATTTT
>.|TRBV7-8|TRBJ2-5|.
CASSQHVRTAYQETQYF
TGTGCCAGCAGCCAACATGTCCGGACAGCGTACCAAGAGACCCAGTACTTC
>.|TRBV7-2|TRBJ2-3|few
CASSLVGAGYTDTQYF
TGTGCCAGCAGCTTAGTGGGGGCCGGATACACAGATACGCAGTATTTT
>.|TRBV19|TRBJ2-2|.
CASSWQETGELFF
TGTGCCAGTAGTTGGCAGGAGACCGGGGAGCTGTTTTTT
>TRBD1|TRBV24-1|TRBJ2-3|.
CATSWTGGTDTQYF
TGTGCCACCAGTTGGACAGGGGGCACAGATACGCAGTATTTT
>TRBD1|TRBV7-9|TRBJ1-1|.
CASGRDRTEAFF
TGTGCCAGCGGCCGGGACAGGACTGAAGCTTTCTTT
>.|TRBV5-1|TRBJ1-5|.
CASSLYGYSNQPQHF
TGCGCCAGCAGCTTGTACGGGTACAGCAATCAGCCCCAGCATTTT
>.|TRBV4-2|TRBJ2-3|.
CASSQDSGRTDTQYF
TGTGCCAGCAGCCAAGACAGTGGGAGGACAGATACGCAGTATTTT
>.|TRBV4-1|TRBJ2-5|few
CASSQTLGETQYF
TGCGCCAGCAGCCAGACCCTAGGGGAGACCCAGTACTTC
>.|TRBV11-2|TRBJ2-7|few
CASSLDQQGNYEQYF
TGTGCCAGCAGCTTAGATCAGCAGGGTAACTACGAGCAGTACTTC
>.|TRBV7-2|TRBJ2-2|few
CASTPPHGRNTGELFF
TGTGCCAGCACCCCGCCCCACGGACGGAACACCGGGGAGCTGTTTTTT
>TRBD1|TRBV12-3/TRBV12-4|TRBJ1-1|.
CASSPQGELNTEAFF
TGTGCCAGCAGCCCACAGGGGGAACTGAACACTGAAGCTTTCTTT
>.|TRBV18|TRBJ2-6|.
CATSRSPAKESGANVLTF
TGTGCCACCTCGAGATCCCCGGCTAAAGAGTCTGGGGCCAACGTCCTGACTTTC
>.|TRBV3-1|TRBJ2-5|.
CASSQNPVQETQYF
TGTGCCAGCAGCCAGAACCCAGTCCAAGAGACCCAGTACTTC
>.|TRBV12-2|TRBJ2-7|.
CASRLSVRTPSYEQYF
TGTGCAAGTCGCTTGTCGGTCAGGACTCCATCCTACGAGCAGTACTTC
>.|TRBV2|TRBJ2-1|.
CASSEARAAQFF
TGTGCCAGCAGTGAAGCGAGGGCAGCTCAGTTCTTC